This T cell receptor (beta chain) was sequenced in a study of CD8 T cells in ankylosing spondylitis. Notes on the study in general: A subset of motif variants has previously been described in the synovial fluid and blood of reactive arthritis.

V was clipped by 1 base and J by 4 bases, with 10 bases between them. Germline loops: CDR1 SEHNR, CDR2 FQNEAQ (reference sequence). CDR3 length: 14 amino acids. TCRdb passed the 5' RACE reads through MiXCR, listing each CDR3 protein once. The sample yields more than 150,000 distinct CDR3 sequences, under 15% seen once. This clonotype has only a few counts. What it binds is not known. The sequenced material came from blood, either unsorted or a sorted T cell fraction (not recorded which). The sequence was collected from a female donor with ankylosing spondylitis or in good health (not recorded which). The chain links TRBV7-9 to TRBJ1-1; D remains ambiguous. The CDR3 DNA is TGTGCCAGCAGCTTAGGGGGAGCTGCCACTGAAGCTTTCTTT. Residues: CASSLGGAATEAFF.